The sequence of this T cell receptor (beta chain) was determined in a study of identical twins. Study observations and caveats: Conclusions were based on cross-sectional statistical analysis, without following the same donors.

TCRdb passed the 5' RACE reads through MiXCR, listing each CDR3 protein once. The sample includes 1.5 million to 2 million distinct CDR3 sequences, around 33% seen only once; the top ten take approximately 0.25%. This clonotype was detected a few times. Antigen unknown. J was trimmed by 4 bases and V by 4 bases; bases with no gene match: 18. This CDR3 comprises 18 residues. This clonotype was obtained from a newborn girl in good health. Sequencing was carried out using cord blood. The chain recombines TRBV12-3 or TRBV12-4 with TRBJ1-2; 7 bases fit TRBD1. The CDR3 sequence: CASSSPRWTGGHFYGYTF. CDR3 nucleotide sequence: TGTGCCAGCAGTTCTCCCCGGTGGACAGGCGGTCACTTCTATGGCTACACCTTC.